This T cell receptor beta chain was documented in a study of blood T cells in healthy people across ages. The use of a sample-barcoded 5' primer and a J-beta primer mix characterized a second PCR of about 7 to 12 cycles. TCRdb fed the 5' RACE reads into MiXCR, producing one record per CDR3 protein. This sample has about 900,000 distinct CDR3 sequences, with about 62% found just once. Study-wide results and caveats: Unsorted PBMCs ruled out conclusive naive versus antigen-experienced comparison. Long-lived donors exceeded aged donors in naive CD4+ cells and diversity.

Donation came from healthy Caucasian individuals in Russia who were aged 6 to 90. The CDR3 contains 14 residues. Germline V gene sequence: CDR1 DFQATT, CDR2 SNEGSKA (reference sequence). A word on this clonotype: What it recognizes is unknown.

Material: blood. This sequence was found in a young man in good health. This chain connects TRBV20-1 to TRBJ1-1; TRBD1 might be the D (5 bases). As DNA, the CDR3 is TGCAGCGCTGGTACCGGGACTCTAAACACTGAAGCTTTCTTT. Translating gives CSAGTGTLNTEAFF.